The rows below give T cell receptor beta chains drawn from one sample of a study of cytomegalovirus exposure and HLA in healthy donors. Only in-frame clones appear in the TCRdb table, and some are missing; sequencing was by immunoSEQ multiplex PCR. The sample lists tens of thousands of clones, roughly three fifths occurring once. The specimen was PBMCs. All receptors come from a human donor in good health. CDR3s include the opening cysteine and the closing phenylalanine or tryptophan. The D gene is left open where the match is weak. Where a row states a size, it is once, few, many or the class of an expanded clone; other rows omit it.

cdr3_nt: TGTGCCAGCAGCCGGTCCCTCGGGGAGCTGTTTTTT
cdr3_aa: CASSRSLGELFF
clone_size: -
d_call: -
v_call: TRBV7-9
j_call: TRBJ2-2

cdr3_nt: TGTGCCAGCAGTCGCGACAGATTTAATCAGCCCCAGCATTTT
cdr3_aa: CASSRDRFNQPQHF
clone_size: -
d_call: -
v_call: TRBV6-1
j_call: TRBJ1-5

cdr3_nt: TGTGCCAGCTCCCCTCAACAGGGGGCGAGGCTGCACTTC
cdr3_aa: CASSPQQGARLHF
clone_size: -
d_call: TRBD1
v_call: TRBV18
j_call: TRBJ2-5

cdr3_nt: TGTGCCAGCAGCGGGCGAGGGGATACGCAGTATTTT
cdr3_aa: CASSGRGDTQYF
clone_size: few
d_call: -
v_call: TRBV9
j_call: TRBJ2-3

cdr3_nt: TGCAGCGTTGCCCCCCCCATGGGGGCGGATACGCAGTATTTT
cdr3_aa: CSVAPPMGADTQYF
clone_size: -
d_call: -
v_call: TRBV29-1
j_call: TRBJ2-3

cdr3_nt: TGTGCCAGCAGCCAAGCGGGACAAGCCCCCTACGAGCAGTACTTC
cdr3_aa: CASSQAGQAPYEQYF
clone_size: -
d_call: -
v_call: TRBV4-2
j_call: TRBJ2-7

cdr3_nt: TGTGCCAGCAGCTCCACGGCAGGGGTGATCGAGACCCAGTACTTC
cdr3_aa: CASSSTAGVIETQYF
clone_size: once
d_call: -
v_call: TRBV7-9
j_call: TRBJ2-5

cdr3_nt: TGTGCCAGCAGCTATGTTGAGCAGTACTTC
cdr3_aa: CASSYVEQYF
clone_size: -
d_call: -
v_call: TRBV2
j_call: TRBJ2-7

cdr3_nt: TGTGCCAGCAGCAACGCTAGCGGCTCTAGCACAGATACGCAGTATTTT
cdr3_aa: CASSNASGSSTDTQYF
clone_size: -
d_call: TRBD2
v_call: TRBV5-4
j_call: TRBJ2-3

cdr3_nt: TGTGCCAGTAGTATACTAGCGGGGTCCTCCTACGAGCAGTACTTC
cdr3_aa: CASSILAGSSYEQYF
clone_size: few
d_call: TRBD2
v_call: TRBV19
j_call: TRBJ2-7

cdr3_nt: TGTGCCAGTAGTATATCCGCCGGCTACAGGACTAGCGGGGGGCACACAGATACGCAGTATTTT
cdr3_aa: CASSISAGYRTSGGHTDTQYF
clone_size: -
d_call: TRBD2
v_call: TRBV19
j_call: TRBJ2-3

cdr3_nt: TGTTCCAGCAGCCAATGGGCAGAAAACACTGAAGCTTTCTTT
cdr3_aa: CSSSQWAENTEAFF
clone_size: once
d_call: -
v_call: TRBV7-9
j_call: TRBJ1-1

cdr3_nt: TGTGCCAGCAGTTACTCGAGTTCGGTAAAACAGTACTTC
cdr3_aa: CASSYSSSVKQYF
clone_size: -
d_call: -
v_call: TRBV6-6
j_call: TRBJ2-7

cdr3_nt: TGTGCCAGCAGCCAAGAATTCGACACCGGGGAGCTGTTTTTT
cdr3_aa: CASSQEFDTGELFF
clone_size: -
d_call: -
v_call: TRBV4-2
j_call: TRBJ2-2

cdr3_nt: TGTGCCAGCAGCTTAGGGCAAGCCGGGGAGCTGTTTTTT
cdr3_aa: CASSLGQAGELFF
clone_size: -
d_call: -
v_call: TRBV7-9
j_call: TRBJ2-2

cdr3_nt: TGCGCCAGCAAGGGAGGAGGTAATTCACCCCTCCACTTT
cdr3_aa: CASKGGGNSPLHF
clone_size: few
d_call: -
v_call: TRBV4-1
j_call: TRBJ1-6

cdr3_nt: TGTGCCTGGAGTCTTCTAGGGAGGACACAAGAGACCCAGTACTTC
cdr3_aa: CAWSLLGRTQETQYF
clone_size: -
d_call: -
v_call: TRBV30
j_call: TRBJ2-5

cdr3_nt: TGTGCCAGCATCCAGACCAGGGGGTCGGGTAACTATGGCTACACCTTC
cdr3_aa: CASIQTRGSGNYGYTF
clone_size: -
d_call: TRBD1
v_call: TRBV5-6
j_call: TRBJ1-2

cdr3_nt: TGTGCCAGCAGCTCCGAGGGACTAGCGGGAGAGGAGCAGTTCTTC
cdr3_aa: CASSSEGLAGEEQFF
clone_size: few
d_call: TRBD2
v_call: TRBV7-9
j_call: TRBJ2-1

cdr3_nt: TGTGCCAGCAGTGCTTCCGGGACAGGTATTGAAGCTTTCTTT
cdr3_aa: CASSASGTGIEAFF
clone_size: -
d_call: TRBD1
v_call: TRBV6-1
j_call: TRBJ1-1

cdr3_nt: TGTGCCAGCAGAAAGGCCGGGGGGGGCACAGATACGCAGTATTTT
cdr3_aa: CASRKAGGGTDTQYF
clone_size: -
d_call: TRBD2
v_call: TRBV4-2
j_call: TRBJ2-3

cdr3_nt: TGTGCCAGCAGCCAACGGGGGAGCACAGATACGCAGTATTTT
cdr3_aa: CASSQRGSTDTQYF
clone_size: -
d_call: -
v_call: TRBV4-2
j_call: TRBJ2-3

cdr3_nt: TGTGCCAGCAGCTTAATGGGCGCAGGGGGCGCGAATCAGCCCCAGCATTTT
cdr3_aa: CASSLMGAGGANQPQHF
clone_size: -
d_call: TRBD1
v_call: TRBV7-2
j_call: TRBJ1-5

cdr3_nt: TGCGCCAGCAGCCAAGACACGGGGGAAACTGAAGCTTTCTTT
cdr3_aa: CASSQDTGETEAFF
clone_size: -
d_call: -
v_call: TRBV4-3
j_call: TRBJ1-1

cdr3_nt: TGTGCCAGCAGTGAAGGGATCGGACACGAGCAAGAGACCCAGTACTTC
cdr3_aa: CASSEGIGHEQETQYF
clone_size: -
d_call: -
v_call: TRBV6-1
j_call: TRBJ2-5

cdr3_nt: TGTGCCAGCAGTGCCGCCGGGACAGGGATCCCTGAAGCTTTCTTT
cdr3_aa: CASSAAGTGIPEAFF
clone_size: -
d_call: TRBD1
v_call: TRBV25-1
j_call: TRBJ1-1

cdr3_nt: TGTGCCAGCAGCAATTCTCCCGGACTAGCGGGGGGGAATGAGCAGTTCTTC
cdr3_aa: CASSNSPGLAGGNEQFF
clone_size: -
d_call: TRBD2
v_call: TRBV7-2
j_call: TRBJ2-1

cdr3_nt: TGTGCCTGGAGTGTTGGAGCCGGGGAGCTGTTTTTT
cdr3_aa: CAWSVGAGELFF
clone_size: -
d_call: -
v_call: TRBV30
j_call: TRBJ2-2

cdr3_nt: TGTGCCAGCAGCTTCCTAGCGGGGGGAAGTGCAGATACGCAGTATTTT
cdr3_aa: CASSFLAGGSADTQYF
clone_size: -
d_call: TRBD2
v_call: TRBV7-2
j_call: TRBJ2-3

cdr3_nt: TGTGCCAGTCACAGGGGAATGAACACTGAAGCTTTCTTT
cdr3_aa: CASHRGMNTEAFF
clone_size: -
d_call: TRBD1
v_call: TRBV14
j_call: TRBJ1-1

cdr3_nt: TGTGCCAGCAGTCCGGGGACAGGACAGCCCCAGCATTTT
cdr3_aa: CASSPGTGQPQHF
clone_size: -
d_call: TRBD1
v_call: TRBV27
j_call: TRBJ1-5

cdr3_nt: TGTGCCAGCAGTCAGGACGGGAACAACTATGGCTACACCTTC
cdr3_aa: CASSQDGNNYGYTF
clone_size: -
d_call: -
v_call: TRBV25-1
j_call: TRBJ1-2

cdr3_nt: TGTGCCAGCAGCACGGGATGGACTAGCGGGTCCAATGAGCAGTTCTTC
cdr3_aa: CASSTGWTSGSNEQFF
clone_size: -
d_call: TRBD2
v_call: TRBV7-3
j_call: TRBJ2-1

cdr3_nt: TGCGCCAGCAGTGAACAGGGTAGCACAGATACGCAGTATTTT
cdr3_aa: CASSEQGSTDTQYF
clone_size: few
d_call: -
v_call: TRBV10-1
j_call: TRBJ2-3